This section outlines one TCR beta chain sequence together with its context. What it binds is not known. Per germline, CDR1 SGHRS and CDR2 YFSETQ. The CDR3 consists of 14 residues. The V end lost 7 bases, the J end lost 11 bases, and 24 bases lay between the germline ends. These data belong to a study of identical twins. No donor was unhealthy or non-Caucasian. Each CDR3 protein is one row after TCRdb ran MiXCR on the 5' RACE reads. In the table there are around 1.7 million distinct CDR3 sequences, roughly 35% of which are singletons. Study findings and constraints: Its conclusions, products of cross-sectional statistical analysis, did not come from following the same donors. With monozygotic twins, out-of-frame TCR alpha sharing exceeded what models estimated. Fewer insertions marked abundant cord blood beta clonotypes; young adult naive trended weakly, memory not at all.

The sequence was obtained from a newborn girl in good health. The chain couples TRBV5-1 to TRBJ2-5; D is perhaps TRBD1 or TRBD2 (6 bases each). The sample comprised cord blood. The CDR3 DNA reads TGCGCCAGCCACGAGGGGGGCCTCTACAATGAGCAGTACTTC. This codes for CASHEGGLYNEQYF.